The 22 T cell receptor beta chains listed next were all sequenced from one sample in a study of blood T cells in healthy people across ages. A J-beta primer mix and a sample-barcoded 5' primer were used in a second PCR of roughly 6 to 11 cycles. MiXCR, run by TCRdb on the 5' RACE reads, gives a single entry per CDR3 protein. The sample contains 600,000 or so distinct CDR3 sequences, under 25% of which appear only once. The sequencing input was blood. These receptors were obtained from a man aged 65 to 79 in good health.

This clonotype showed up just a few times. The chain carries TRBV7-3 and TRBJ2-3; tentative D call: TRBD1 (7 bases). The CDR3 loop spans 12 amino acids. V lost 5 bases to trimming and J lost 11 bases, with 14 bases between them. Per germline, CDR1 SGHTA and CDR2 FQGTGA. CDR3 in amino acids: CASSLNRGLQYF. CDR3 bases: TGTGCCAGCAGCCTAAACAGGGGACTGCAGTATTTT.

V is TRBV14 and J is TRBJ2-7, with 7 bases that match TRBD1. The V and J ends lost 0 bases and 3 bases, in that order; junction bases with no gene match: 8. This CDR3 is 16 amino acids long. The germline V gene has CDR1 SGHDN and CDR2 FVKESK. In DNA, the CDR3 is TGTGCCAGCAGCCAAGAACCAGCAGGGGGACGCTACGAGCAGTACTTC. The encoded protein is CASSQEPAGGRYEQYF.

The rearrangement links TRBV4-3 to TRBJ2-6; perhaps TRBD1 as D (5 bases). Trimming removed 4 bases at V and 12 bases at J, with 16 bases between. The CDR3 extends over 14 amino acids. CDR1 and CDR2 (germline): LGHNA, YSLEER. The CDR3 protein is CASSLLQGSGVLTF. Written as DNA, the CDR3 is TGCGCCAGCAGCCTACTTCAGGGTTCTGGCGTCCTGACTTTC.

The chain has TRBV5-1 and TRBJ2-2, with D possibly being TRBD2 (5 bases). The CDR3 runs 15 residues. V lost 3 bases and J 6 bases, leaving 15 bases between the germline ends. Germline V gene data show CDR1 as SGHRS and CDR2 as YFSETQ. The chain's CDR3 is CASSSRDDPPGELFF. In DNA form, the CDR3 reads TGCGCCAGCAGCTCCCGGGATGACCCTCCCGGGGAGCTGTTTTTT.

This clonotype was seen a single time. The chain joins TRBV29-1 to TRBJ2-2; D is possibly TRBD2 (5 bases). CDR1 and CDR2 (germline): SQVTM, ANQGSEA. This CDR3 comprises 16 residues. V lost 4 bases, J lost 1 base, and 16 bases lay in between. The CDR3 loop is CSVGEGGPRNTGELFF. The CDR3 DNA follows: TGCAGCGTTGGAGAAGGAGGACCGAGGAACACCGGGGAGCTGTTTTTT.

This clonotype occurred a few times. CDR3 in DNA: TGTGCTAGTGGTCGAAACACAGATACGCAGTATTTT. Amino acids: CASGRNTDTQYF. The chain joins TRBV12-5 to TRBJ2-3; D remains ambiguous. This CDR3 spans 12 amino acids. V was cut by 5 bases and J by 2 bases, with 5 bases left in between. Germline V lookup: CDR1 LGHNT, CDR2 FRNRAP.

This clonotype was recorded many times. J is TRBJ1-1 and V is TRBV20-1, with TRBD1 as a possible D gene (6 bases). The germline V gene encodes CDR1 DFQATT and CDR2 SNEGSKA (reference sequence). The V gene lost 4 bases and the J gene lost 0 bases, with 9 bases spanning the gap. The CDR3 is made up of 13 amino acids. CDR3 coding DNA: TGCAGTGCTAAACAGGGATTGAACACTGAAGCTTTCTTT. Translation gives CSAKQGLNTEAFF.

The rearrangement links TRBV12-3 or TRBV12-4 to TRBJ1-4, with D perhaps matching TRBD1 (5 bases). Trimming took off 4 bases at V and 11 bases at J, with 17 bases between the two ends. The CDR3 contains 14 residues. The CDR3 DNA is TGTGCCAGCAGTTGGGGGTCCTCGGGTGGGAAACTGTTTTTT. Protein sequence: CASSWGSSGGKLFF.

There are many counts of this clonotype. The chain couples TRBV20-1 to TRBJ2-3, with 9 bases that match TRBD2. CDR1 and CDR2 from the germline V gene are DFQATT and SNEGSKA (reference sequence). This CDR3 region has 15 residues. Losses at the gene ends were 3 bases for V and 2 bases for J; bases not matched to a gene: 6. CDR3 protein: CSASRLAGNTDTQYF. CDR3 coding DNA: TGCAGTGCTAGTCGGCTAGCGGGAAACACAGATACGCAGTATTTT.

J is TRBJ2-5 and V is TRBV28; 8 bases are a match to TRBD2. V shed 7 bases and J 11 bases; nucleotides not matched to a gene: 12. The germline V gene encodes CDR1 MDHEN and CDR2 SYDVKM. The CDR3 consists of 13 residues. In DNA form, the CDR3 reads TGTGCCAGCATGGGAGTGGCGGGGGGTGAGCAGTACTTC. The encoded protein is CASMGVAGGEQYF. Looking up the rest from reference TRBV28 and TRBJ2-5 gives the full variable domain: DVKVTQSSRYLVKRTGEKVFLECVQDMDHENMFWYRQDPGLGLRLIYFSYDVKMKEKGDIPEGYSVSREKKERFSLILESASTNQTSMYLCASMGVAGGEQYFGPGTRLLVL.

This clonotype was observed a handful of times. The chain employs TRBV24-1 and TRBJ2-1, with D tentatively TRBD2 (5 bases). Germline CDR1 and CDR2: KGHDR and SFDVKD. The CDR3 is made up of 16 amino acids. Trimming left V 1 base short and J 0 bases short, with 9 bases between. CDR3 residues: CATSDLAATSYNEQFF. CDR3 sequence (DNA): TGTGCCACCAGTGATTTAGCGGCCACCTCCTACAATGAGCAGTTCTTC.

The chain carries TRBV20-1 and TRBJ2-2; 9 bases agree with TRBD2. In germline, CDR1 is DFQATT, CDR2 SNEGSKA (reference sequence). CDR3 length equals 15 residues. The trim removed 4 bases at V and 0 bases at J, leaving 3 bases unmatched. The DNA of the CDR3 is TGCAGTGCTAAGACTAGCGGATCGAACACCGGGGAGCTGTTTTTT. Translating it yields CSAKTSGSNTGELFF.

This clonotype showed up just a few times. The DNA for the CDR3 is TGTGCCAGCAGCCAAGCGGGCCCCTCCTACAATGAGCAGTTCTTC. Its translation: CASSQAGPSYNEQFF. The V gene is TRBV7-9, the J gene TRBJ2-1; possibly TRBD2 for D (6 bases). Germline CDR1 reads SEHNR; CDR2 reads FQNEAQ (reference sequence). This CDR3 spans 15 amino acids. Trimming removed 5 bases at V and 0 bases at J, with 11 bases between.

This chain uses TRBV3-1 with TRBJ2-5; 10 bases match TRBD1. The J call may be mistaken, given a closer DNA end match to TRBJ2-1. CDR3 size: 14 residues. The germline V gene has CDR1 LGHDT and CDR2 YNNKEL (reference sequence). This CDR3 is CASTARDRGNEQFF. CDR3 sequence (DNA): TGTGCCAGCACGGCACGGGACAGGGGTAATGAGCAGTTCTTC.

This clonotype came up a few times. The chain has TRBV7-3 and TRBJ2-1, with TRBD2 as a possible D gene (5 bases). Germline V gene sequence: CDR1 SGHTA, CDR2 FQGTGA. This CDR3 has 15 amino acids. Deletions cut 5 bases from V and 0 bases from J, with 11 bases between. The CDR3 is CASSPNRGSYNEQFF. Here the CDR3 DNA reads TGTGCCAGCAGCCCAAACCGGGGCTCCTACAATGAGCAGTTCTTC.

This chain joins TRBV11-2 and TRBJ2-2, with 10 bases fitting TRBD1. This CDR3 spans 17 amino acids. Germline CDR1 and CDR2: SGHAT and FQNNGV. The junction had 11 bases not matched to a gene; V was cut back by 6 bases and J by 4 bases. The CDR3 region is CASSSGGGTGATGELFF. CDR3 sequence (DNA): TGTGCCAGCAGTAGTGGGGGTGGGACAGGGGCCACCGGGGAGCTGTTTTTT.

V usage is TRBV6-1 and J usage is TRBJ1-3; D unresolved. Trimming took off 8 bases at V and 2 bases at J, with 13 bases between the two ends. The length of the CDR3 is 14 residues. In germline, CDR1 is MNHNS, CDR2 SASEGT. The CDR3 loop reads CASHSGEAGNTIYF. The CDR3 nucleotides are TGTGCCAGCCATTCCGGGGAGGCTGGAAACACCATATATTTT.

The sample holds a few counts of this clonotype. J is TRBJ1-4 and V is TRBV7-9; D may be TRBD1 (5 bases). The CDR3 is 15 residues long. V lost 5 bases and J lost 2, with 12 bases in between. Germline lookup yields CDR1 SEHNR and CDR2 FQNEAQ (reference sequence). CDR3 sequence: CASSEAGPTNEKLFF. In DNA form, the CDR3 reads TGTGCCAGCAGCGAAGCAGGGCCGACTAATGAAAAACTGTTTTTT.

J is TRBJ2-3 and V is TRBV2; the match to TRBD1 covers 7 bases. From germline, CDR1 is SNHLY and CDR2 FYNNEI. V trimming: 3 bases; J trimming: 2 bases; junction bases outside the gene matches: 11. The CDR3 has 17 residues. CDR3 nucleotides: TGTGCCAGCAGTGAGGGAGTTCGGGACAGACCCACAGATACGCAGTATTTT. This encodes CASSEGVRDRPTDTQYF.

The chain couples TRBV7-9 to TRBJ1-5, with a weak D call TRBD1 (5 bases). V lost 1 base to trimming and J lost 5 bases, with 21 bases between them. From germline, CDR1 is SEHNR and CDR2 FQNEAQ (reference sequence). The CDR3 is 18 residues long. The CDR3 reads CASSLDPYVGAEDQPQHF. CDR3 sequence (DNA): TGTGCCAGCAGCTTAGACCCTTACGTAGGGGCCGAAGATCAGCCCCAGCATTTT. Full variable domain (outside the CDR3, taken from reference TRBV7-9 and TRBJ1-5): DTGVSQNPRHKITKRGQNVTFRCDPISEHNRLYWYRQTLGQGPEFLTYFQNEAQLEKSRLLSDRFSAERPKGSFSTLEIQRTEQGDSAMYLCASSLDPYVGAEDQPQHFGDGTRLSIL.

Only a few counts were recorded for this clonotype. The chain uses TRBV3-1 and TRBJ2-7; no definite D call. Germline V gives CDR1 LGHDT, CDR2 YNNKEL (reference sequence). V lost 4 bases and J 0 bases, leaving 10 bases between the germline ends. The CDR3 length is 14 residues. The CDR3 bases are TGTGCCAGCAGCCCTCCAGAGAGCTCCTACGAGCAGTACTTC. Encoded protein: CASSPPESSYEQYF.

The chain links TRBV20-1 to TRBJ1-5; the D is unclear. This CDR3 is built from 14 residues. The V end lost 1 base, the J end lost 3 bases, and 10 bases lay between the germline ends. Per germline, CDR1 DFQATT and CDR2 SNEGSKA (reference sequence). The CDR3 protein is CSARVVENNQPQHF. The CDR3 DNA reads as TGCAGTGCTAGAGTGGTTGAGAACAATCAGCCCCAGCATTTT.